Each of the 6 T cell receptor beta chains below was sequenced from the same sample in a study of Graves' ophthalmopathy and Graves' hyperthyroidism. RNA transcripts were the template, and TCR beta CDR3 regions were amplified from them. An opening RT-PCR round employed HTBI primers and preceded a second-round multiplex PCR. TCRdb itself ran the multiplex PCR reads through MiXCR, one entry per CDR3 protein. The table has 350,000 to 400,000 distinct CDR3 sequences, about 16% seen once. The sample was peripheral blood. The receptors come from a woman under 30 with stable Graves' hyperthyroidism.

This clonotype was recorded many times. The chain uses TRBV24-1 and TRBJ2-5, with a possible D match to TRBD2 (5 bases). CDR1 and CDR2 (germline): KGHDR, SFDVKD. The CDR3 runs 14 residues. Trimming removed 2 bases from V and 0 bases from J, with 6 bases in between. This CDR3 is CATSDSGNQETQYF. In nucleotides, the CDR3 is TGTGCCACCAGTGATTCGGGAAACCAAGAGACCCAGTACTTC.

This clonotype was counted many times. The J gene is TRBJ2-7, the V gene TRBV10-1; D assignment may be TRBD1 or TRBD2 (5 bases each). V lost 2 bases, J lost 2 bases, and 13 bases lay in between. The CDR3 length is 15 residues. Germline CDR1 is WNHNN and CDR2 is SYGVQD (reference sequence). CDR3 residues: CASSERGRETYEQYF. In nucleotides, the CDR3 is TGCGCCAGCAGTGAGCGGGGCAGGGAGACCTACGAGCAGTACTTC.

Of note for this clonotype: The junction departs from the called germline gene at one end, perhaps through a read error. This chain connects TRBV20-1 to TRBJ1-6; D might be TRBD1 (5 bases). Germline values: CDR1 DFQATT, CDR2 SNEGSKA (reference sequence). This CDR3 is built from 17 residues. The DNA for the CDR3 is TGCAGTGCCACCGGGACGGCGGCCTCTAACTATAATTCACACCTCCACTTT. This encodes CSATGTAASNYNSHLHF.

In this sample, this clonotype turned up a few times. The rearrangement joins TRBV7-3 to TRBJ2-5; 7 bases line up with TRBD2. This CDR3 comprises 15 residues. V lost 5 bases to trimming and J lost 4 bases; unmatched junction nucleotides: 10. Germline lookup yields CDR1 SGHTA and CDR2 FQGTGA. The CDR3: CASSLHGGGRETQYF. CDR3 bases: TGTGCCAGCAGCCTACATGGGGGGGGGAGAGAGACCCAGTACTTC.

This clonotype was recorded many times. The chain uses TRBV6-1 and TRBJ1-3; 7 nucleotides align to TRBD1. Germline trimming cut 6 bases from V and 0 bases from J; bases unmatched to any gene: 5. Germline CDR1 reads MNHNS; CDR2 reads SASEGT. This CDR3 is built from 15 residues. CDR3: CASSSDRVSGNTIYF. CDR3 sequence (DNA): TGTGCCAGCAGCAGCGACAGGGTCTCTGGAAACACCATATATTTT.

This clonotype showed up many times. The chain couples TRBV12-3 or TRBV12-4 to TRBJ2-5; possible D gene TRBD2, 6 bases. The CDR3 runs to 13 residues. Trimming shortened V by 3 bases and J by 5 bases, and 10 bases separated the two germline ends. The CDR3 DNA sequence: TGTGCCAGCAGTTTTACGGGGAGGGAGACCCAGTACTTC. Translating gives CASSFTGRETQYF.